This TCR beta chain was obtained from a study of T-cell memory formation after mild COVID-19. This clonotype has a single count. Between the trimmed V and J ends, which lost 2 bases and 6 bases, there was a span of 7 bases. The CDR3 spans 12 residues. CDR1 is KGHSH, CDR2 LQKENI, per germline. TCRdb reprocessed the 5' RACE reads via MiXCR and lists one record per CDR3 protein. The sample lists hundreds of thousands of distinct CDR3 sequences, 20% to 25% occurring once. Sequenced material: PBMCs or a T cell subset sorted from them (not recorded which). The rearrangement uses TRBV18 and TRBJ1-1; D unclear. This clonotype originated in an adult woman who had mild COVID-19 (a few samples of this study predate the infection). Cell type and time point are not known. The CDR3 DNA is TGTGCCAGCTCACCATCCCGATCTGAAGCTTTCTTT. Protein: CASSPSRSEAFF.